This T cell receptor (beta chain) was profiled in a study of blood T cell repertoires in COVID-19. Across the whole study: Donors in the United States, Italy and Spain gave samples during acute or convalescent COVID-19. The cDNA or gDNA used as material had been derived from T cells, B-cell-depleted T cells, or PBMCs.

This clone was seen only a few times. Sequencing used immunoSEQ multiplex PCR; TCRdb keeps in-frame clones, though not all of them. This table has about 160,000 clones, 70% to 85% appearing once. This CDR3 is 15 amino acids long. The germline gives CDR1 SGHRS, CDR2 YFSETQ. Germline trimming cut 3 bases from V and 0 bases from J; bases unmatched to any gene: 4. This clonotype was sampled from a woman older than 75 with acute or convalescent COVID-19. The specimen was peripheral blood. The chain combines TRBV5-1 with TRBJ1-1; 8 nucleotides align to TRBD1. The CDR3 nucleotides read TGCGCCAGCAGCTCCCTACAGGGGGTGAACACTGAAGCTTTCTTT. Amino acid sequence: CASSSLQGVNTEAFF.